The 25 T cell receptor beta chains reported below all come from one sample, sequenced in a study of blood T cell repertoires in COVID-19. Sequencing was performed with immunoSEQ multiplex PCR; in TCRdb, only in-frame clones are kept and a portion is missing. The table lists about 300,000 clones, under 90% of them singletons. Sequencing was carried out using peripheral blood. All receptors come from a woman aged 25 to 39 with COVID-19, enrolled during active disease.

The rearrangement links TRBV27 to TRBJ2-2; D unclear. V dropped 3 bases and J dropped 6 bases, with 8 bases sitting between them. This CDR3 region has 13 residues. Germline assignment: CDR1 MNHEY and CDR2 SMNVEV (reference sequence). CDR3 region: CASSFQAPGELFF. CDR3 nucleotides: TGTGCCAGCAGTTTCCAGGCTCCCGGGGAGCTGTTTTTT.

The CDR3 here is CASRTGGTGELFF. CDR3 sequence (DNA): TGTGCCAGTCGGACAGGGGGCACCGGGGAGCTGTTTTTT. The J gene is TRBJ2-2, the V gene TRBV19, with 10 bases that match TRBD1. Germline V gene sequence: CDR1 LNHDA, CDR2 SQIVND (reference sequence). This CDR3 contains 13 residues. Unmatched junction bases numbered 1, after V lost 8 bases and J lost 4 bases.

The chain couples TRBV28 to TRBJ1-4; the match to TRBD1 covers 9 bases. V trimming: 5 bases; J trimming: 8 bases; junction bases outside the gene matches: 9. CDR1 is MDHEN, CDR2 SYDVKM, per germline. CDR3 size: 15 residues. CDR3 sequence reads: CASSGGTGLREKLFF. The CDR3 DNA reads TGTGCCAGCAGTGGTGGGACAGGGTTACGGGAAAAACTGTTTTTT.

The chain combines TRBV6-2 or TRBV6-3 with TRBJ2-7, with D possibly matching TRBD1 (6 bases). Per the germline V gene, CDR1 is MNHEY and CDR2 is SVGEGT. This CDR3 is built from 15 residues. With 0 bases removed from V and 7 bases from J, the gap between germline ends came to 16 bases. The CDR3 sequence is CASSYSGAPLSEQYF. CDR3 DNA: TGTGCCAGCAGTTACTCGGGGGCCCCCCTCTCGGAGCAGTACTTC.

The V call is TRBV7-2, the J call TRBJ1-2, with D perhaps TRBD1 (6 bases). CDR1 and CDR2 from the germline V gene are SGHTA and FQGNSA. The CDR3 is 14 amino acids. Trimming took off 5 bases at V and 7 bases at J, with 17 bases between the two ends. CDR3 DNA sequence: TGTGCCAGCAGCCAAGACCGGGACATCCGTGGCTACACCTTC. Residues: CASSQDRDIRGYTF.

V and J are TRBV7-9 and TRBJ2-1, with 10 bases that match TRBD2. The CDR3 is made up of 15 amino acids. Germline V gene sequence: CDR1 SEHNR, CDR2 FQNEAQ (reference sequence). V lost 1 base, J lost 10 bases, and 7 bases stayed unmatched. The CDR3 coding sequence is TGTGCCAGCAGCTTAGGGACTAGCGGACATTCCGAGCAGTTCTTC. Translating gives CASSLGTSGHSEQFF. Combining the CDR3 with reference TRBV7-9 and TRBJ2-1 gives the whole variable domain DTGVSQNPRHKITKRGQNVTFRCDPISEHNRLYWYRQTLGQGPEFLTYFQNEAQLEKSRLLSDRFSAERPKGSFSTLEIQRTEQGDSAMYLCASSLGTSGHSEQFFGPGTRLTVL.

The gene calls are TRBV28 and TRBJ2-3, with TRBD2 identical over 9 bases. V was pared by 5 bases and J by 0 bases, with 6 bases of the junction left unmatched. Germline V CDR1 and CDR2: MDHEN, SYDVKM. This CDR3 is 16 amino acids long. CDR3 bases: TGTGCCAGCAGTACTCTAGCGGGGACTAGCACAGATACGCAGTATTTT. It yields the protein CASSTLAGTSTDTQYF.

The chain couples TRBV2 to TRBJ1-1, with 8 positions matching TRBD1. The V and J ends lost 6 bases and 5 bases, in that order; junction bases with no gene match: 8. The CDR3 extends over 14 amino acids. Per the germline V gene, CDR1 is SNHLY and CDR2 is FYNNEI. The CDR3 reads CASRNGQGGTEAFF. The DNA for the CDR3 is TGTGCCAGCAGGAATGGACAGGGCGGGACTGAAGCTTTCTTT.

The DNA of the CDR3 is TGTGCCAGCACCACTGACAGGGGGAATTCACCCCTCCACTTT. This translates into CASTTDRGNSPLHF. The rearrangement links TRBV5-5 to TRBJ1-6; 9 positions match TRBD1. V lost 6 bases to trimming and J lost 7 bases; unmatched junction nucleotides: 5. CDR1 is SGHKS, CDR2 YYEKEE, per germline (reference sequence). The CDR3 totals 14 residues.

This chain links TRBV7-2 with TRBJ1-1; possible D gene TRBD1, 6 bases. Trimming removed 1 base from V and 1 base from J, with 13 bases in between. The V gene's germline CDR1 is SGHTA and CDR2 FQGNSA. This CDR3 has 16 residues. CDR3 coding DNA: TGTGCCAGCAGCTTAGGGACGACAGGCTCGAACACTGAAGCTTTCTTT. As protein: CASSLGTTGSNTEAFF.

A single count supports this clone. The V and J genes are TRBV1 and TRBJ2-7; the D call of TRBD2 is as the table states it, not checked on the DNA. TRBV1 is annotated as a pseudogene. This CDR3 has 18 residues. The CDR3 protein is CTSRTPSSGGRMSYEQYF. CDR3 DNA sequence: TGCACCAGCAGGACCCCCTCCAGCGGGGGCAGAATGTCCTACGAGCAGTACTTC.

The rearrangement uses TRBV10-3 and TRBJ1-1, with a weak D call TRBD1 (6 bases). CDR1 ENHRY and CDR2 SYGVKD come from the germline V gene. Trimming removed 7 bases at V and 3 bases at J, with 15 bases between. CDR3 length: 14 amino acids. The CDR3 region is CAITKGTPDTEAFF. DNA of the CDR3: TGTGCCATCACTAAAGGGACACCTGACACTGAAGCTTTCTTT.

This rearrangement joins TRBV11-2 to TRBJ2-3; 8 bases map to TRBD1. J lost 3 bases, V lost 4 bases, and 15 bases had no gene match. This CDR3 has 18 amino acids. Germline V gene lookup returns CDR1 SGHAT and CDR2 FQNNGV. The CDR3 reads CASSSSPRTNRGTDTQYF. CDR3 sequence (DNA): TGTGCCAGCAGCTCATCGCCGCGTACAAACAGGGGGACAGATACGCAGTATTTT.

This chain links TRBV7-3 with TRBJ2-2; D is possibly TRBD2 (7 bases). Trimming left V 4 bases short and J 3 bases short, with 15 bases between. The CDR3 totals 16 residues. The germline V gene encodes CDR1 SGHTA and CDR2 FQGTGA. In DNA, the CDR3 is TGTGCCAGCAGCTCCCCGGGGGGCAGAGACACCGGGGAGCTGTTTTTT. Translated, it gives CASSSPGGRDTGELFF.

This chain uses TRBV28 with TRBJ1-5; the match to TRBD1 covers 8 bases. This CDR3 has 14 amino acids. V shed 3 bases, J shed 2 bases, and the junction held 0 bases outside the gene matches. Looked up from germline, CDR1 is MDHEN and CDR2 is SYDVKM. DNA of the CDR3: TGTGCCAGCAGTTTGACAGGGGGCAATCAGCCCCAGCATTTT. This sequence encodes CASSLTGGNQPQHF.

Notes on this clone: This same CDR3 is encoded by further DNA sequences in the sample. This chain joins TRBV19 and TRBJ2-2; 7 nucleotides match TRBD2. Germline V lookup: CDR1 LNHDA, CDR2 SQIVND (reference sequence). The J segment lost 3 bases and the V segment lost 3 bases, leaving 1 base of the junction unmatched. The CDR3 has 14 residues. The CDR3 is CASSMGGYTGELFF. CDR3 DNA sequence: TGTGCCAGTAGTATGGGAGGGTACACCGGGGAGCTGTTTTTT.

The chain is built from TRBV7-2 and TRBJ2-5, with D tentatively TRBD1 (5 bases). Trimming left V 5 bases short and J 4 bases short, with 11 bases between. The V gene's germline CDR1 is SGHTA and CDR2 FQGNSA. This CDR3 is built from 13 residues. The CDR3 DNA reads as TGTGCCAGCAGCCCACAGGTTCTAGAGACCCAGTACTTC. Translating gives CASSPQVLETQYF.

The V call is TRBV13, the J call TRBJ1-2; D perhaps matches TRBD1 (5 bases). Germline loops: CDR1 PRHDT, CDR2 FYEKMQ (reference sequence). With 7 bases removed from V and 6 bases from J, the gap between germline ends came to 21 bases. The CDR3 length is 15 residues. CDR3 region: CASTGGRAGGHGYTF. CDR3 coding DNA: TGTGCCAGCACCGGGGGTAGGGCTGGTGGGCATGGCTACACCTTC. Complete variable domain (other parts from reference TRBV13 and TRBJ1-2): AAGVIQSPRHLIKEKRETATLKCYPIPRHDTVYWYQQGPGQDPQFLISFYEKMQSDKGSIPDRFSAQQFSDYHSELNMSSLELGDSALYFCASTGGRAGGHGYTFGSGTRLTVV.

The chain recombines TRBV19 with TRBJ2-2; TRBD1 might be the D (5 bases). With 7 bases removed from V and 4 bases from J, the gap between germline ends came to 10 bases. Germline V CDR1 and CDR2: LNHDA, SQIVND (reference sequence). The CDR3 runs 13 residues. CDR3 coding DNA: TGTGCCAGTACCCCAGGGCCCACCGGGGAGCTGTTTTTT. This encodes CASTPGPTGELFF.

V usage is TRBV30 and J usage is TRBJ1-4; the match to TRBD1 covers 7 bases. From germline, CDR1 is GTSNPN and CDR2 SVGIG (reference sequence). The length of the CDR3 is 15 residues. The J segment lost 7 bases and the V segment lost 2 bases, leaving 10 bases of the junction unmatched. CDR3 bases: TGTGCCTGGAGTTTAACAGGGGCGGGAGGTGAAAAACTGTTTTTT. Its protein is CAWSLTGAGGEKLFF.

The chain is built from TRBV19 and TRBJ1-5; D uncertain. This CDR3 contains 13 residues. CDR1 and CDR2 (germline): LNHDA, SQIVND (reference sequence). Trimming stripped 6 bases from V and 6 bases from J, with 12 bases between. The CDR3 loop reads CASRKGGSQPQHF. The CDR3 DNA is TGTGCCAGTAGGAAGGGAGGGAGTCAGCCCCAGCATTTT.

For the CDR3, the DNA is TGTGCCAGCAGTTTTGGCCCGGGACTAGGTCAAGAGACCCAGTACTTC. Translating it yields CASSFGPGLGQETQYF. The chain has TRBV27 and TRBJ2-5; TRBD2 agrees at 8 bases. With 3 bases clipped from V and 2 bases from J, the junction kept 8 bases outside the gene matches. The CDR3 loop spans 16 amino acids. Per the germline V gene, CDR1 is MNHEY and CDR2 is SMNVEV (reference sequence).

The chain couples TRBV28 to TRBJ1-3, with a tentative D call TRBD1 (5 bases). Germline CDR1 is MDHEN and CDR2 is SYDVKM. CDR3 length equals 16 residues. V was trimmed by 6 bases and J by 3 bases, leaving 18 bases between them. As DNA, the CDR3 is TGTGCCAGCAGCCTCGGACATTTAGAATATGGAAACACCATATATTTT. It yields the protein CASSLGHLEYGNTIYF.

This rearrangement joins TRBV21-1 to TRBJ2-5; TRBD2, as called in the table, went unchecked against the DNA. TRBV21-1 is a pseudogene locus. The CDR3 is 15 amino acids. This CDR3 reads CASSITGGHQETQYF. CDR3 sequence (DNA): TGTGCCAGCAGCATTACGGGGGGACACCAAGAGACCCAGTACTTC.

This clone was seen more than once but under ten times. The genes are TRBV6-5 and TRBJ1-5; possible D gene TRBD1, 6 bases. Trimming took 0 bases from V and 5 from J, leaving 11 bases between them. Per the germline V gene, CDR1 is MNHEY and CDR2 is SVGAGI. The CDR3 totals 15 residues. Written as DNA, the CDR3 is TGTGCCAGCAGTTACTCGGGGGCCGCGGATCAGCCCCAGCATTTT. This encodes CASSYSGAADQPQHF.